This T cell receptor beta chain was recovered during a study of T cell changes during pregnancy in multiple sclerosis. The table came from immunoSEQ multiplex PCR; TCRdb's copy has only in-frame clones and leaves some out. The data show around 36,000 clones, with more than 90% seen just once and approximately 13% held by the top ten. The CDR3 has 14 residues. Germline values: CDR1 MNHEY, CDR2 SMNVEV (reference sequence). The V gene lost 6 bases and the J gene lost 2 bases, with 14 bases spanning the gap. The clonotype comes from a female donor with multiple sclerosis, enrolled in a pregnancy study. Sequenced material: CD8+ T cells from peripheral blood mononuclear cells, taken in the first trimester of pregnancy. J is TRBJ2-7 and V is TRBV27, with D hard to call. The DNA of the CDR3 is TGTGCCAGCAGCCCCACAGTTCCAGCCTACGAGCAGTACTTC. It specifies CASSPTVPAYEQYF.